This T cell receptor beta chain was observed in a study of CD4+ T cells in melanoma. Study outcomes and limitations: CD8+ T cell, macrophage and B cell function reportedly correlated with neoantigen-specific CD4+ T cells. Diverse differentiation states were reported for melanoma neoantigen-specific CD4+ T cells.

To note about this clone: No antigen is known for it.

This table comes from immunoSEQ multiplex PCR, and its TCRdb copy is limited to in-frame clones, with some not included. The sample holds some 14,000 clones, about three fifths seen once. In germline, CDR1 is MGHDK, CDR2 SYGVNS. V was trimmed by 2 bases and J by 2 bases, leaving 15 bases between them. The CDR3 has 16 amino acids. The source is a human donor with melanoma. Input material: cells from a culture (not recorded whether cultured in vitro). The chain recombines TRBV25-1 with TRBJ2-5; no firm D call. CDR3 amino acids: CASSEMGSVLQETQYF. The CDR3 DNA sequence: TGTGCCAGCAGTGAAATGGGGTCAGTCTTACAAGAGACCCAGTACTTC.